This TCR beta chain was captured in a study of tumor-infiltrating lymphocytes in localized non-small cell lung cancer. Study-level information: Patients included smokers and never-smokers with various histologies, some sampled after neoadjuvant chemotherapy. From each patient, both tumor and uninvolved lung, non-adjacent to tumor, were sampled. Notes on the study in general: TCRbeta sequencing showed higher T cell infiltration in tumors than uninvolved lung.

The CDR3 covers 15 residues. J lost 4 bases, V lost 2 bases, and 5 bases had no gene match. CDR1 SGHNT and CDR2 YYREEE come from the germline V gene (reference sequence). This table comes from immunoSEQ multiplex PCR, and its TCRdb copy is limited to in-frame clones, with some not included. The data show about 10,000 clones, 65% to 90% seen once. The table lists this clone with a few counts. Its specificity is not known. The gene calls are TRBV5-4 and TRBJ2-3; 9 bases align to TRBD2. Specimen: uninvolved lung tissue not adjacent to the tumor. The origin of this receptor is a human donor with non-small cell lung cancer. CDR3 loop: CASSLGGGAADTQYF. The CDR3 DNA sequence: TGTGCCAGCAGCTTAGGCGGGGGGGCCGCAGATACGCAGTATTTT.